This T cell receptor (beta chain) was obtained from a study of blood T cell repertoires in COVID-19. Study summary: Specimens from acute and convalescent COVID-19 originated in the United States, Italy and Spain.

The germline V gene has CDR1 SGHAT and CDR2 FQNNGV. Trimming removed 5 bases at V and 2 bases at J, with 13 bases between. CDR3 length equals 14 residues. Those enrolled, adults aged roughly 18 to 89 years, came from some 25 US areas. Participants reported their clinical history, and cohort assignment relied on those reports. Using immunoSEQ multiplex PCR, the repertoire was profiled, and TCRdb retains in-frame clones only, with some absent. The sample contains 150,000 to 200,000 clones, 82% of which appear only once. The clonotype originates from a woman aged 60-75 years with acute COVID-19. The specimen sequenced was PBMCs or T cells enriched from blood (not recorded which). V gene TRBV11-2 combines with J gene TRBJ2-7; D perhaps matches TRBD1 (6 bases). DNA for the CDR3: TGTGCCAGCAGCCCCATCAGGGGTCCCTACGAGCAGTACGTC. As protein: CASSPIRGPYEQYV.